A single sample is the source of the 11 T cell receptor beta chains below, sequenced in a study of identical twins. TCRdb called the 5' RACE reads again in MiXCR, with one record for every CDR3 protein. Here the sample spans some 240,000 distinct CDR3 sequences, about 8% being singletons. The same data also contributed to another study, on yellow fever vaccine responses in identical twins.

Sample: CD8+ T cells sorted from blood. The receptor set was obtained from a woman between 18 and 29 years old in good health.

This clonotype was recorded a few times. The CDR3 region is CASSYADFYEQYF. The DNA for the CDR3 is TGTGCCAGCAGTTACGCAGACTTCTACGAGCAGTACTTC. The chain has TRBV6-2 or TRBV6-3 and TRBJ2-7; no definite D call. The CDR3 spans 13 residues. Germline lookup yields CDR1 MNHEY and CDR2 SVGEGT. The ends were cut back, 2 bases at V and 3 bases at J, with 8 bases in the middle.

Only a few counts were recorded for this clonotype. The rearrangement links TRBV16 to TRBJ1-1; perhaps TRBD1 as D (5 bases). V was trimmed by 5 bases and J by 10 bases, leaving 20 bases between them. Germline CDR1 reads KGHSY; CDR2 reads FQNENV. This CDR3 is 14 amino acids long. CDR3 DNA sequence: TGTGCCAGCAGCGGTTCCACTATGGGACTGGGAGCTTTCTTT. This gives the protein CASSGSTMGLGAFF.

The CDR3, as DNA: TGCAGCGTGGACGGAGGATACGAGCAGTACTTC. As protein: CSVDGGYEQYF. V and J are TRBV29-1 and TRBJ2-7; tentatively, D is TRBD2 (5 bases). The CDR3 runs to 11 residues. Deletions cut 6 bases from V and 4 bases from J, with 10 bases between. CDR1 and CDR2 (germline): SQVTM, ANQGSEA.

This clonotype has at least ten counts. The chain uses TRBV3-1 and TRBJ2-3; no definite D call. The germline V gene has CDR1 LGHDT and CDR2 YNNKEL (reference sequence). CDR3 length: 18 amino acids. V was pared by 1 base and J by 2 bases, with 19 bases between. The chain's CDR3 is CASSQVFSTGEPTDTQYF. The DNA for the CDR3 is TGTGCCAGCAGCCAAGTTTTCTCTACGGGCGAGCCCACAGATACGCAGTATTTT.

This clonotype was counted between two and nine times. The genes are TRBV7-9 and TRBJ2-1, with 7 nucleotides matching TRBD1. CDR1 is SEHNR, CDR2 FQNEAQ, per germline (reference sequence). The CDR3 extends over 17 amino acids. V lost 0 bases to trimming and J lost 0 bases; unmatched junction nucleotides: 5. CDR3 sequence: CASSLAPDRPSYNEQFF. The CDR3 coding sequence is TGTGCCAGCAGCTTAGCGCCGGACAGGCCCTCCTACAATGAGCAGTTCTTC. The full variable domain, its missing parts supplied by reference TRBV7-9 and TRBJ2-1, is DTGVSQNPRHKITKRGQNVTFRCDPISEHNRLYWYRQTLGQGPEFLTYFQNEAQLEKSRLLSDRFSAERPKGSFSTLEIQRTEQGDSAMYLCASSLAPDRPSYNEQFFGPGTRLTVL.

This clonotype was seen only a few times. V gene TRBV7-9 combines with J gene TRBJ2-3; 8 positions match TRBD2. There are 16 residues in the CDR3. Germline V gene sequence: CDR1 SEHNR, CDR2 FQNEAQ (reference sequence). The junction had 6 bases not matched to a gene; V was cut back by 0 bases and J by 4 bases. CDR3 loop: CASSLASGRSADTQYF. The CDR3 coding sequence is TGTGCCAGCAGCTTAGCGAGCGGGAGATCCGCAGATACGCAGTATTTT.

This clonotype was observed many times. The V call is TRBV29-1, the J call TRBJ2-1; 13 bases are a match to TRBD2. The CDR3 runs 16 residues. Germline trimming cut 0 bases from V and 8 bases from J; bases unmatched to any gene: 7. Germline V gene sequence: CDR1 SQVTM, CDR2 ANQGSEA. The CDR3 sequence: CSVEDLPGLAGYEQFF. CDR3 sequence (DNA): TGCAGCGTTGAAGATCTTCCGGGACTAGCGGGGTATGAGCAGTTCTTC.

CDR3 nucleotide sequence: TGTGCCAGCAGTGTGGTGCGCAATCAGCCCCAGCATTTT. Residues: CASSVVRNQPQHF. This chain uses TRBV6-2 or TRBV6-3 with TRBJ1-5, with unresolved D. The CDR3 runs 13 residues. CDR1 is MNHEY, CDR2 SVGEGT, per germline. Deletions cut 5 bases from V and 2 bases from J, with 7 bases between.

This sequence joins TRBV7-9 and TRBJ2-7, with 9 positions matching TRBD2. The CDR3 extends over 15 amino acids. Trimming removed 4 bases from V and 3 bases from J; junction bases left unmatched: 7. Germline V gives CDR1 SEHNR, CDR2 FQNEAQ (reference sequence). DNA of the CDR3: TGTGCCAGCAGCTCCGTGGCGGGAGGGCGCTACGAGCAGTACTTC. Protein: CASSSVAGGRYEQYF.

This clonotype showed up many times. The V gene is TRBV29-1, the J gene TRBJ1-2; TRBD1 matches at 8 bases. With 0 bases clipped from V and 8 bases from J, the junction kept 8 bases outside the gene matches. The germline V gene has CDR1 SQVTM and CDR2 ANQGSEA. There are 14 residues in the CDR3. CDR3 sequence reads: CSVEEGDRPRGYTF. DNA of the CDR3: TGCAGCGTTGAAGAGGGGGACAGGCCTAGGGGCTACACCTTC.

This clonotype turned up a few times. The chain uses TRBV7-9 and TRBJ2-7; TRBD1 matches at 7 bases. The CDR3 loop spans 14 amino acids. Germline trimming cut 2 bases from V and 12 bases from J; bases unmatched to any gene: 13. Per germline, CDR1 SEHNR and CDR2 FQNEAQ (reference sequence). The CDR3, as DNA: TGTGCCAGCAGCTTAAACTTCATGAAGGGACAGTGGTACTTC. As protein: CASSLNFMKGQWYF.